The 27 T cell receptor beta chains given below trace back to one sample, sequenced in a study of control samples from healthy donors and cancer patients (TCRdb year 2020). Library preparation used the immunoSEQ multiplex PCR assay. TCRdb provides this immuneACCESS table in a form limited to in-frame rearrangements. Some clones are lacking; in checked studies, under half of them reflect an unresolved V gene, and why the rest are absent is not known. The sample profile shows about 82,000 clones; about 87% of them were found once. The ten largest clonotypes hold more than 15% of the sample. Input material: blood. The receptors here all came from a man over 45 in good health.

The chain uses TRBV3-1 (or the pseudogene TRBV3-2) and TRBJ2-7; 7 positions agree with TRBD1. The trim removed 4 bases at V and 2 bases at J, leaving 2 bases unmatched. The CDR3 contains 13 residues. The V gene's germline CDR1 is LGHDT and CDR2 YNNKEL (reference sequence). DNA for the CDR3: TGTGCCAGCAGCCGGGACAGAACCTACGAGCAGTACTTC. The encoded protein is CASSRDRTYEQYF.

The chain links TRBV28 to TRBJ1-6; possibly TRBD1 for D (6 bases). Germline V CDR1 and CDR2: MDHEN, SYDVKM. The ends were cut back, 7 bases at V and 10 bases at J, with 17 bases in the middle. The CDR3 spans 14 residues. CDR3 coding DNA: TGTGCCAGCACCTTAGTTACCCAGGGGTCACCCCTCCACTTT. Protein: CASTLVTQGSPLHF. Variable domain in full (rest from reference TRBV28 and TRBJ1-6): DVKVTQSSRYLVKRTGEKVFLECVQDMDHENMFWYRQDPGLGLRLIYFSYDVKMKEKGDIPEGYSVSREKKERFSLILESASTNQTSMYLCASTLVTQGSPLHFGNGTRLTVT.

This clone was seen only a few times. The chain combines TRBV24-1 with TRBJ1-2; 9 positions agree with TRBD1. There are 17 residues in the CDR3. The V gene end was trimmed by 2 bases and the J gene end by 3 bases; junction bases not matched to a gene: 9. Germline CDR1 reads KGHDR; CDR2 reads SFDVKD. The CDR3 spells CATSDSGGDRVYYGYTF. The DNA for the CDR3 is TGTGCCACCAGTGATTCGGGGGGGGACAGGGTCTACTATGGCTACACCTTC.

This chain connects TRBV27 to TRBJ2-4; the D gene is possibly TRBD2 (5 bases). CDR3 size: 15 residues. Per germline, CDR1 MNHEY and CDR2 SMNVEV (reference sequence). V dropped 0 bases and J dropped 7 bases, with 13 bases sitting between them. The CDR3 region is CASSLSHPGSNIQYF. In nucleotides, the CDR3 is TGTGCCAGCAGTTTATCCCACCCGGGATCGAACATTCAGTACTTC.

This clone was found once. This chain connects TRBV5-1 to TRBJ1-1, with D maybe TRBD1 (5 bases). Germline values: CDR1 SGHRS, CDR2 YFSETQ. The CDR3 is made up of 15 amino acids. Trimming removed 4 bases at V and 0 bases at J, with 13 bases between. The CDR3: CASSNGHNMNTEAFF. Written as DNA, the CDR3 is TGCGCCAGCAGCAACGGACACAACATGAACACTGAAGCTTTCTTT.

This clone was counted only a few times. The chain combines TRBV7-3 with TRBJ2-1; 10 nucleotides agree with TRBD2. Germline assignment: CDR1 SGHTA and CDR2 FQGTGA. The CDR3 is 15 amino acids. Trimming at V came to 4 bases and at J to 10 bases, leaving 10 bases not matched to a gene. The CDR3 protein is CASSSLAGVPIEQFF. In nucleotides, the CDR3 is TGTGCCAGCAGCTCCCTAGCGGGAGTCCCAATCGAGCAGTTCTTC.

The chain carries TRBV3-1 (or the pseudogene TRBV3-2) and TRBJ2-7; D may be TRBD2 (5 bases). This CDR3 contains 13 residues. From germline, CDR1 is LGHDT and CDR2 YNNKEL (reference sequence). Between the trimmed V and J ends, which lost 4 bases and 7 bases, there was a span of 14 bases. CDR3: CASSRGSTSEQYV. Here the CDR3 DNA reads TGTGCCAGCAGCCGAGGTTCCACTAGTGAGCAGTACGTC.

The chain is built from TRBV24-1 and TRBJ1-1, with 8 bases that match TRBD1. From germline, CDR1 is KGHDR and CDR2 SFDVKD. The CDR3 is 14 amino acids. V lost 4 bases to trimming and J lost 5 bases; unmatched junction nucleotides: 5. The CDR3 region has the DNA TGTGCCACCAGTGAAACAGGGGGGGAGACTGAAGCTTTCTTT. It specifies CATSETGGETEAFF.

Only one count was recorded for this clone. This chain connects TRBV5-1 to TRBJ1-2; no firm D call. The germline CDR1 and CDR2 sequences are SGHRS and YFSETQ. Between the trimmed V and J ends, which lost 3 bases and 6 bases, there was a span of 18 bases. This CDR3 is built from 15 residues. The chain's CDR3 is CASSSSIRAYNGYTF. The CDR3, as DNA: TGCGCCAGCAGCTCCAGTATTAGGGCATACAATGGCTACACCTTC.

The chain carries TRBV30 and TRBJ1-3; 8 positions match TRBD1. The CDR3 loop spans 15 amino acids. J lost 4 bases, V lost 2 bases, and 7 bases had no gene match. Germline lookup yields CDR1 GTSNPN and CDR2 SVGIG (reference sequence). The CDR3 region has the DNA TGTGCCTGGAGTCGGACAGGGCTAACGGGAAACACCATATATTTT. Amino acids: CAWSRTGLTGNTIYF.

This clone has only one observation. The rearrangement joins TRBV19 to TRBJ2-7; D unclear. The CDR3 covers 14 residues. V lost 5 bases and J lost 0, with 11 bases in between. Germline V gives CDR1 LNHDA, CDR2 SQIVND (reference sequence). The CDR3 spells CASSPRWSSYEQYF. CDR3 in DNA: TGTGCCAGTAGTCCCCGCTGGAGCTCCTACGAGCAGTACTTC.

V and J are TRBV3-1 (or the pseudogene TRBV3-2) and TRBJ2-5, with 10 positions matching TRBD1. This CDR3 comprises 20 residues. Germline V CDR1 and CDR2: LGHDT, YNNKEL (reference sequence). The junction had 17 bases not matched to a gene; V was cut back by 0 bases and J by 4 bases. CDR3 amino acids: CASSQEGKGDRGLSGETQYF. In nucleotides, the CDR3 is TGTGCCAGCAGCCAAGAGGGTAAGGGAGACAGGGGGCTTTCGGGAGAGACCCAGTACTTC.

CDR3 sequence: CASSPSFSGGGYTF. In nucleotides, the CDR3 is TGTGCCAGCAGTCCTTCCTTCTCGGGGGGTGGCTACACCTTC. The rearrangement joins TRBV27 to TRBJ1-2; D is possibly TRBD1 (5 bases). This CDR3 has 14 residues. Germline CDR1 and CDR2: MNHEY and SMNVEV (reference sequence). Trimming shortened V by 5 bases and J by 7 bases, and 17 bases separated the two germline ends.

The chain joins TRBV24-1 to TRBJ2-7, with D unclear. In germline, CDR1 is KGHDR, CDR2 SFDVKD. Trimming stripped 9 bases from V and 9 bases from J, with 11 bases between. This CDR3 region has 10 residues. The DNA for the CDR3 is TGTGCCACCGGGCTTAAAGTGCAGTACGTC. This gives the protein CATGLKVQYV.

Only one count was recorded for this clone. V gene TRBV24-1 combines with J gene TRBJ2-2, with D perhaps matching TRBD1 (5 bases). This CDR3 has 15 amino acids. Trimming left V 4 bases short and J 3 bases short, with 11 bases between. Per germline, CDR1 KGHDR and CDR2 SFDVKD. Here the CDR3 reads CATSEGARDTGELFF. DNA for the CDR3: TGTGCCACCAGTGAAGGGGCGCGAGACACCGGGGAGCTGTTTTTT.

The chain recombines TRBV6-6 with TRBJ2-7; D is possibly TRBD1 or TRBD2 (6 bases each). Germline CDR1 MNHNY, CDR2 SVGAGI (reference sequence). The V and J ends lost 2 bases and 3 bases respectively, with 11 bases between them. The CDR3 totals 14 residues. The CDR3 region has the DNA TGTGCCAGCAGTTACATCCGGGGGCTCTACGAGCAGTACTTC. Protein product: CASSYIRGLYEQYF.

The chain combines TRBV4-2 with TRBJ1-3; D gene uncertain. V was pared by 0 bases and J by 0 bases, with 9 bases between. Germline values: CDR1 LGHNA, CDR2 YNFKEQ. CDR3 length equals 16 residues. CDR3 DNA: TGTGCCAGCAGCCAAGATCGAGGGAGCTCTGGAAACACCATATATTTT. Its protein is CASSQDRGSSGNTIYF.

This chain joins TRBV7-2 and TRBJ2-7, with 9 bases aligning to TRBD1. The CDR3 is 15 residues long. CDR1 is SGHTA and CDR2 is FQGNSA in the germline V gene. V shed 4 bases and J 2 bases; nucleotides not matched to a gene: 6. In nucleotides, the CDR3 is TGTGCCAGCAGCTCACCGGGACAGGGACCCTACGAGCAGTACTTC. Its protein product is CASSSPGQGPYEQYF. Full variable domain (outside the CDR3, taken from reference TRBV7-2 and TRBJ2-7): GAGVSQSPSNKVTEKGKDVELRCDPISGHTALYWYRQSLGQGLEFLIYFQGNSAPDKSGLPSDRFSAERTGGSVSTLTIQRTQQEDSAVYLCASSSPGQGPYEQYFGPGTRLTVT.

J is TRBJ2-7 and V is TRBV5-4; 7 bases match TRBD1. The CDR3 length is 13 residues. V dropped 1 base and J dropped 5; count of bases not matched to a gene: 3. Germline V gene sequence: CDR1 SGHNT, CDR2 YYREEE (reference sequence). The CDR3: CASSLYRGDEQYF. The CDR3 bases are TGTGCCAGCAGCTTGTACAGGGGAGACGAGCAGTACTTC.

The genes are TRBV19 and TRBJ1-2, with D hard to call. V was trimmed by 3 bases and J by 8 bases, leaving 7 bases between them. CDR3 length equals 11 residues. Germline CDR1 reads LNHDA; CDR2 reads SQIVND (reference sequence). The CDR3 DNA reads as TGTGCCAGTAGTATTAGTGCCGGCTACACCTTC. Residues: CASSISAGYTF.

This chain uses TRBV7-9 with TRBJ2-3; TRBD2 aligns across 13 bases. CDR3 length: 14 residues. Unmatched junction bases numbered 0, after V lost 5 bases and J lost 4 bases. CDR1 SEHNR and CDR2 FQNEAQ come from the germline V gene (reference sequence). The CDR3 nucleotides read TGTGCCAGCAGCACTAGCGGGAGGGCAGATACGCAGTATTTT. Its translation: CASSTSGRADTQYF.

CDR3: CASSLYATIDNEQFF. The CDR3 DNA is TGTGCCAGCAGCTTATATGCGACAATTGACAATGAGCAGTTCTTC. The chain is built from TRBV7-8 and TRBJ2-1; the D is unclear. CDR1 is SGHVS, CDR2 FQNEAQ, per germline. Trimming stripped 2 bases from V and 5 bases from J, with 13 bases between. The CDR3 contains 15 residues.

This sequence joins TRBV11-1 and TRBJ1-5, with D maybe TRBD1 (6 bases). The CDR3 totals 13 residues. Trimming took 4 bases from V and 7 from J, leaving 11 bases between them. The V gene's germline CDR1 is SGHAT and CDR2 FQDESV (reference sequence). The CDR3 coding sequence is TGTGCCAGCAGCTGGGGGCCTCGACAGCCCCAGCATTTT. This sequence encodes CASSWGPRQPQHF.

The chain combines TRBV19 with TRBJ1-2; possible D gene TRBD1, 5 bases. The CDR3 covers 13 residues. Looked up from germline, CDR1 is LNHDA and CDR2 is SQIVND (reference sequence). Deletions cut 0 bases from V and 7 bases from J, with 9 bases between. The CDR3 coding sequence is TGTGCCAGTAGTATAGACAGGGACGGTGGCTACACCTTC. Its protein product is CASSIDRDGGYTF.

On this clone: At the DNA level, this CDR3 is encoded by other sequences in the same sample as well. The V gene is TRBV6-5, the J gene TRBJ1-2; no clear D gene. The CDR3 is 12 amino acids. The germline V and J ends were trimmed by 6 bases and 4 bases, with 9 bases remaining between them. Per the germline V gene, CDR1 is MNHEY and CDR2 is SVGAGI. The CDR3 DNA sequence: TGTGCCAGCAGAACCGGGCCCTATGGCTACACCTTC. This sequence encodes CASRTGPYGYTF.

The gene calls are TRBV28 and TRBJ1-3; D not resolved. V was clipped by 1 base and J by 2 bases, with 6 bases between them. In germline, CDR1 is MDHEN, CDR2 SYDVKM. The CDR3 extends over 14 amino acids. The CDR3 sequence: CASSLYVTGNTIYF. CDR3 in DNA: TGTGCCAGCAGTTTATACGTGACTGGAAACACCATATATTTT.

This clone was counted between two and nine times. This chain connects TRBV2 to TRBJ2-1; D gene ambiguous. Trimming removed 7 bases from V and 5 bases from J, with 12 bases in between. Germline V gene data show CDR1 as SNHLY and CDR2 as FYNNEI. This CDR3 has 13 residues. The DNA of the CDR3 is TGTGCCAGCACCCTAGGCCATAACAATGAGCAGTTCTTC. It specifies CASTLGHNNEQFF.